Each of the 10 T cell receptor beta chains below was sequenced from the same sample in a study of blood T cells in healthy people across ages. Through a sample-barcoded 5' primer and a J-beta primer mix, a second PCR was run for roughly 7 to 12 cycles. In TCRdb, the 5' RACE reads were re-called with MiXCR into one record per CDR3 protein. The table shows some 790,000 distinct CDR3 sequences, with around 26% occurring only once. Material for sequencing was blood. The receptors come from a woman aged 80 or over in good health.

The CDR3 DNA sequence: TGCGCCAGCAGCCAAGGGCGGAGCGGGGGACAAGAGACCCAGTACTTC. It is translated as CASSQGRSGGQETQYF. J is TRBJ2-5 and V is TRBV4-1, with TRBD2 matching 8 bases. Unmatched junction bases numbered 6, after V lost 1 base and J lost 2 bases. The CDR3 is 16 residues long. From germline, CDR1 is MGHRA and CDR2 YSYEKL.

A note on this clonotype: Given a much more abundant clone one base away, this may be a read error. Here the CDR3 DNA reads TGTGCCAGCACCTTAGCGGGGGGTTATAAAGAGACCCAGTTCTTC. Translating gives CASTLAGGYKETQFF. This chain joins TRBV3-1 and TRBJ2-1; TRBD2 matches 10 bases. The germline V gene encodes CDR1 LGHDT and CDR2 YNNKEL (reference sequence). This CDR3 is built from 15 residues. Losses at the gene ends were 7 bases for V and 13 bases for J; bases not matched to a gene: 16.

The chain uses TRBV10-3 and TRBJ1-2, with TRBD1 matching 7 bases. The trim removed 10 bases at V and 5 bases at J, leaving 19 bases unmatched. The length of the CDR3 is 16 residues. CDR1 and CDR2 from the germline V gene are ENHRY and SYGVKD. In DNA, the CDR3 is TGTGCCACCAGAGGGGGCCTGCCCGAAGTGAGTTATGGCTACACCTTC. Amino acid sequence: CATRGGLPEVSYGYTF.

The sample holds many counts of this clonotype. The gene calls are TRBV20-1 and TRBJ1-2, with D perhaps TRBD1 (5 bases). V was shortened by 3 bases and J by 5 bases, with 10 bases between the two germline ends. This CDR3 has 12 amino acids. Per germline, CDR1 DFQATT and CDR2 SNEGSKA (reference sequence). CDR3: CSASRGEYGYTF. The CDR3 nucleotides are TGCAGTGCTAGCAGAGGGGAGTATGGCTACACCTTC.

This clonotype was seen many times. This chain connects TRBV7-2 to TRBJ2-2, with D uncertain. From germline, CDR1 is SGHTA and CDR2 FQGNSA. Trimming took 6 bases from V and 2 from J, leaving 13 bases between them. CDR3 length: 15 residues. CDR3 protein: CASSRTPGNTGELFF. Here the CDR3 DNA reads TGTGCCAGCAGTCGGACCCCTGGAAACACCGGGGAGCTGTTTTTT.

Turning to this clonotype: It may be a read error: a sequence one base away is much more abundant. The chain links TRBV5-1 to TRBJ2-1, with 14 bases that match TRBD2. V was clipped by 3 bases and J by 9 bases; unmatched bases: 8. CDR1 is SGHRS, CDR2 YFSETQ, per germline. This CDR3 is built from 16 residues. In DNA, the CDR3 is TGCGCCAGCAGCTGCGCCGGGACTAGCGGGGGATCTGAGCAGTTCTTC. Its protein product is CASSCAGTSGGSEQFF.

The sample holds a few counts of this clonotype. This may stem from a read error, because a much larger clone lies one nucleotide away. This chain uses TRBV12-3 or TRBV12-4 with TRBJ2-3; 7 positions match TRBD1. The CDR3 runs to 15 residues. The DNA for the CDR3 is TGTGCCGGCAGTGCCCGACAGGGAGCGGCAGATACGCAGTATTTT. This encodes CAGSARQGAADTQYF.

Details on this clonotype: A much larger clone is a single base away; this may be a read error. V and J are TRBV9 and TRBJ2-7, with TRBD1 matching over 10 bases. Germline assignment: CDR1 SGDLS and CDR2 YYNGEE. CDR3 length equals 14 residues. This CDR3 is CAGSVRGQGGEQYF. The CDR3 DNA reads TGTGCCGGCAGCGTACGTGGACAGGGGGGAGAGCAGTACTTC.

This clonotype was detected ten times or more. The DNA for the CDR3 is TGCGCCAGCAGCCCGGACAGGGCCTCCTACGAGCAGTACTTC. It translates to CASSPDRASYEQYF. The V call is TRBV4-3, the J call TRBJ2-7; 8 bases are a match to TRBD1. The trim removed 4 bases at V and 0 bases at J, leaving 2 bases unmatched. CDR3 length equals 14 residues. CDR1 is LGHNA, CDR2 YSLEER, per germline.

The V and J genes are TRBV6-2 or TRBV6-3 and TRBJ1-5; D remains unclear. The length of the CDR3 is 17 residues. V lost 4 bases to trimming and J lost 5 bases, with 21 bases between them. Germline V CDR1 and CDR2: MNHEY, SVGEGT. DNA for the CDR3: TGTGCCAGCAGTTCCTTCCTCAGGACCCAGGTTCATCAGCCCCAGCATTTT. Translating it yields CASSSFLRTQVHQPQHF.